This T cell receptor beta chain was captured by sequencing in a study of blood T cell repertoires in COVID-19. Study information: In each case, the material was cDNA or gDNA derived from T cells, B-cell-depleted T cells, or PBMCs.

Clones were sequenced by immunoSEQ multiplex PCR, and TCRdb holds only the in-frame ones, with some missing. The table lists around 400,000 clones, over 75% of them singletons, with 1.4% in the top ten. Assignment of participants to cohorts was predicated upon participant-reported clinical history. Exposed enrollees encountered a COVID-19 case at some point within 2 weeks before study entry. This clonotype was obtained from a woman between 18 and 29 years old who had been exposed to COVID-19. The sample was PBMCs or T cells enriched from blood (not recorded which).

The CDR3 loop reads CASSYSRGRAETQYF. Written as DNA, the CDR3 is TGTGCCAGCAGTTACTCGCGGGGAAGGGCGGAGACCCAGTACTTC. V usage is TRBV6-5 and J usage is TRBJ2-5; tentative D call: TRBD2 (6 bases). V was clipped by 0 bases and J by 5 bases, with 13 bases between them. This CDR3 region has 15 residues. The germline V gene encodes CDR1 MNHEY and CDR2 SVGAGI.